This entry is about one T cell receptor beta chain. What it binds is not known. A clone one base away is much larger, so this may be a read error. The CDR3 has 15 residues. Trimming left V 6 bases short and J 3 bases short, with 17 bases between. Germline CDR1 is SGHVS and CDR2 is FQNEAQ. This sample was included in a study of T cells in Graves' hyperthyroidism and ophthalmopathy. Findings and caveats of the study: A model of 13 V-J pairs discriminated ophthalmopathy from stable hyperthyroidism.

The investigators amplified TCR beta CDR3 regions from RNA transcripts. Initially, a first-round RT-PCR of the TCR CDR3 employed the HTBI primer set. One entry per CDR3 protein, called by TCRdb with MiXCR from the multiplex PCR reads. Here the sample spans under 650,000 distinct CDR3 sequences, 15% to 20% being singletons. Graves' hyperthyroidism showing no ophthalmopathy progression within 18 months was considered stable. Patients aged 18 to 65 had newly diagnosed hyperthyroidism that had lasted under 2 months. Sequenced sample: blood. The sequence was obtained from a woman aged 25 to 39 with Graves' hyperthyroidism. The chain employs TRBV7-8 and TRBJ2-5; D is uncertain. The CDR3 region is CASRRRTVLKETQYF. The DNA for the CDR3 is TGTGCCAGCAGAAGAAGAACAGTGTTGAAAGAGACCCAGTACTTC.